This T cell receptor beta chain originates from a study of shared clonotypes between healthy human individuals. Deep-level assay runs were performed. Sequencing used immunoSEQ multiplex PCR; TCRdb keeps in-frame clones, though not all of them. The table records about 600,000 clones, just over 75% of them present only once. There are 13 residues in the CDR3. Trimming cost V 2 bases and J 11 bases, with 16 bases left between them. From germline, CDR1 is MNHEY and CDR2 SVGAGI. The chain joins TRBV6-5 to TRBJ2-7; tentatively, D is TRBD2 (6 bases). Material for sequencing was PBMCs. This clonotype was obtained from a woman aged 40 to 55 in good health. Some clones in this sample may be carry-over from other donors' samples. The CDR3 region is CASSYPGTLVEYF. DNA for the CDR3: TGTGCCAGCAGTTACCCTGGGACTCTCGTGGAGTACTTC.